The following is a TCR beta chain sequence with its context. Its antigen is unidentified. These data originate in a study of graft-versus-host responses after intestinal transplantation. Findings and caveats of the study: The marrow of recipients harbored GvH clones, and ileum or blood showed some of them first.

The assay was immunoSEQ multiplex PCR, and TCRdb's table has in-frame clones only and misses some. Seen here are about 120,000 clones, 85% to 95% observed once, and the top ten hold roughly 3%. The V segment lost 6 bases and the J segment 7 bases; nucleotides outside the gene matches: 7. CDR3 size: 13 residues. Germline assignment: CDR1 SQVTM and CDR2 ANQGSEA. The genes are TRBV29-1 and TRBJ2-7; 12 nucleotides match TRBD1. The specimen was unstimulated CD8+ T cells sorted from spleen or lymph node cells, collected before intestinal transplant. The sequence was collected from a human donor who received an intestinal transplant. CDR3 region: CSVGGQGAWEQYF. In DNA, the CDR3 is TGCAGCGTGGGGGGACAGGGGGCCTGGGAGCAGTACTTC.